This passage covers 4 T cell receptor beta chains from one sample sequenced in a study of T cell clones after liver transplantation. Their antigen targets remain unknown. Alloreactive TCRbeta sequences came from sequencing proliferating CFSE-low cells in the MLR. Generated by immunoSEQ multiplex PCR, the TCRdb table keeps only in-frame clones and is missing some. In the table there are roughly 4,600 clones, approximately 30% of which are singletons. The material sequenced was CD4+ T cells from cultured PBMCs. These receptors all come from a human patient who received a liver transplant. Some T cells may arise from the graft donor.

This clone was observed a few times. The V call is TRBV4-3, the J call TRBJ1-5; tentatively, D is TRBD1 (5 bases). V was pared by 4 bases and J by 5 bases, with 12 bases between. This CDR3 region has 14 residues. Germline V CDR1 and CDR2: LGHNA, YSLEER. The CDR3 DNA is TGCGCCAGCAGCCGCGACTGGGGGGATCAGCCCCAGCATTTT. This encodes CASSRDWGDQPQHF.

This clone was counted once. The CDR3 coding sequence is TGCGCCAGCAGCCGTGACAGGCCCTCCTACAATGAGCAGTTCTTC. Translated, it gives CASSRDRPSYNEQFF. J is TRBJ2-1 and V is TRBV5-1, with D maybe TRBD1 (6 bases). Trimming took off 4 bases at V and 0 bases at J, with 11 bases between the two ends. CDR1 is SGHRS and CDR2 is YFSETQ in the germline V gene. This CDR3 comprises 15 residues.

For the CDR3, the DNA is TGTGCCAGCAGCAAAGTCCGACTAGCGGGGGAGGGCACAGATACGCAGTATTTT. This translates into CASSKVRLAGEGTDTQYF. The genes are TRBV21-1 and TRBJ2-3; TRBD2, the D gene given by the table, was not confirmed from the DNA. TRBV21-1 is described as a pseudogene. The CDR3 length is 18 residues.

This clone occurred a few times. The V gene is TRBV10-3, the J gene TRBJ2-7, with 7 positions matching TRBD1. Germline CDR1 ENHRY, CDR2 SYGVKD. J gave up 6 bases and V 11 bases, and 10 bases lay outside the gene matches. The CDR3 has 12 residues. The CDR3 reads CAFRQGEGEQYF. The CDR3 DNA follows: TGTGCCTTCCGACAGGGAGAAGGCGAGCAGTACTTC.